This T cell receptor (beta chain) appears in the sequencing data of a study of T cell responses to AZD1222 COVID-19 vaccine (dated by TCRdb to the early 2020s). With regard to the full study: AZD1222 recipients with second doses at about 4 weeks or about 12 weeks were pooled, because spike-specific TCR depth and breadth did not differ between schedules. TCR sequencing was performed for roughly 250 trial participants, of whom roughly 200 were given two doses of AZD1222 and some 26 were given two doses of MenACWY control vaccine. Trial participants were enrolled into age subgroups of 18-55, 56-69 and 70-plus years, which contained approximately 150, 28 and 58 TCR-sequenced participants, respectively.

The CDR3 sequence holds 16 residues, the cysteine and phenylalanine included. The only DNA kept is the CDR3, 48 bases in frame from the first base. Per the germline V gene, LGHNA is the CDR1 and YSLEER is the CDR2. V and J are trimmed by 3 bases and 2 bases, and the gene matches miss 9 bases of the junction. General study outcomes and caveats: The vaccine-associated CD4 TCRs covered the entire spike protein, and the dominant responses fell in regions 160-218 and 743-854. Spike-specific TCR breadth and depth rose significantly after two AZD1222 doses compared with day 0 and with MenACWY recipients. In the small 56-69-year group, the increase in depth fell short of significance, most likely because of low power. Participants were mostly white British, with more females than males. The authors suggested clonal diversity may have been underestimated. Reportedly, close to half of the unique spike-specific TCRs recognized epitopes lying outside the regions that are mutated in the B.1.351 and B.1.1.7 variants. Conclusions about previously exposed vaccinees are limited, since just a handful of AZD1222 recipients were seropositive for SARS-CoV-2 at baseline. No day 14 peak-response samples were available, so repertoires were characterized only after the peak T cell response.

The CDR3 regions of human TCRbeta chains were analyzed by immunosequencing. In the original analysis: TCRs in the repertoires were matched against a reference library of SARS-CoV-2-specific TCRs that had been generated with the MIRA antigen-specificity platform. Breadth meant the fraction of unique TCRs that were SARS-CoV-2-associated, whereas depth meant the fraction of total T cells that were SARS-CoV-2-associated. Using the MIRA data, every spike-specific TCR was mapped to the spike region that the TCR reacted to and assigned to either a CD4 or a CD8 class. Log10-transformed breadth and depth values were compared by one-way ANOVA with Sidak's multiple comparisons tests. The immuneACCESS repertoire file appears here via TCRdb, limited to in-frame rearrangements. These files lack a portion of the clones; in checked studies, under half of the deficit traces to unresolved V genes, and the cause of the others is not known. V, J and clone size are those of that table, while D and trimming were read from the DNA. Within this sample are 95,000 to 150,000 clones, with 70% to 90% of them counted one time only. The top ten clonotypes cover less than 6% of the sample.

Details on this clone: Its antigen target is currently unknown. Per-base quality was not reported, and no clone a single base away is much larger than it.

This specimen's time point label, interpreted: baseline before first vaccination. Vaccinee samples were obtained from the UK trials COV001 and COV002, which included a single-blind randomized controlled phase 2/3 trial of AZD1222 (ChAdOx1 nCoV-19) in healthy adults. For TCRbeta chain sequencing, PBMC samples were collected from trial participants at day 0 and at day 28 after the second dose. The rearranged segments are TRBV4-3 and TRBJ2-7; TRBD2 matches 8 bases in the middle. The specimen comprised peripheral blood, sampled on day 0 of AZD1222 vaccination. This clonotype was obtained from an adult in good health. The DNA reads TGCGCCAGCAGCCAGTCAGCGGAGCGGGGGACCTACGAGCAGTACTTC. Translation gives CASSQSAERGTYEQYF.